A selection of T cell receptor beta chains follows, all from one sample in a study of shared clonotypes between healthy human individuals. Sequenced by immunoSEQ multiplex PCR; TCRdb stores in-frame clones only, minus some. The profile covers about 2.2 million clones, with roughly 93% appearing a single time and approximately 1.6% taken by the ten largest. The specimen was naive CD8+ T cells from PBMCs. The source of these receptors is a man aged 18-30 years in good health. Some clones in this sample may be carry-over from other donors' samples. Each CDR3 is given with its conserved first and last residue. A D gene is named only where the DNA matches it firmly. Clone size is shown for a subset of rows, as once, few, many or a class of expanded clone.

>TRBV5-1|TRBJ2-1|.|.
TGCGCCAGCTGGACAGATTACAATGAGCAGTTCTTC
CASWTDYNEQFF
>TRBV27|TRBJ1-1|few|.
TGTGCCAGCAGGTCAGGGTGGGGGGTGAACACTGAAGCTTTCTTT
CASRSGWGVNTEAFF
>TRBV5-1|TRBJ2-3|.|.
TGCGCCAGCAGCTTGGAATTCCCACCTGGACCAGTAGATACGCAGTATTTT
CASSLEFPPGPVDTQYF
>TRBV5-1|TRBJ1-4|.|.
TGCGCCAGCAGCGCCGTCAGGGCCCAGCCGGGAAAACTGTTTTTT
CASSAVRAQPGKLFF
>TRBV6-1|TRBJ2-7|.|.
TGTGCCAGCAGTGAAGCGAAGTGGCCCTGGGGTGAGCAGTACTTC
CASSEAKWPWGEQYF
>TRBV15|TRBJ2-2|once|.
TGTGCCACCAGCAGAGCCGGAGGCACCGGGGAGCTGTTTTTT
CATSRAGGTGELFF
>TRBV4-1|TRBJ2-7|.|.
TGCGCCAGCAGCCCCTACTATAGTCCAGACAGTACCTACGAGCAGTACTTC
CASSPYYSPDSTYEQYF
>TRBV6-5|TRBJ2-7|.|TRBD2
TGTGCCAGCAGTTACTGGGAGGGCTACGAGCAGTACTTC
CASSYWEGYEQYF
>TRBV9|TRBJ2-3|.|.
TGTGCCAGCAGCGTAGTAGTCGCAACAGATACGCAGTATTTT
CASSVVVATDTQYF
>TRBV18|TRBJ2-7|.|.
TGTGCCAGCTCATCCGTGGGGGGCTCCTACGAGCAGTACTTC
CASSSVGGSYEQYF
>TRBV6-5|TRBJ1-5|.|.
TGTGCCAGCAGTTACCGGGGGAATCAGCCCCAGCATTTT
CASSYRGNQPQHF
>TRBV11-2|TRBJ2-7|.|TRBD2
TGTGCCAGCAGCTCCGGGACTAGGATCGGGTACGAGCAGTACTTC
CASSSGTRIGYEQYF
>TRBV27|TRBJ2-7|.|TRBD1
TGTGCCAGCAGTGCATCACGAACAGGGGCCGCCGAGCAGTACTTC
CASSASRTGAAEQYF
>TRBV5-4|TRBJ2-2|few|.
TGTGCCAGCCATGACAGCACCGGGGAGCTGTTTTTT
CASHDSTGELFF
>TRBV5-6|TRBJ2-5|.|.
TGTGCCAGCAGCTTGGCCTTCGAGGGCCAAAGGGAGACCCAGTACTTC
CASSLAFEGQRETQYF
>TRBV7-3|TRBJ2-7|.|TRBD2
TGTGCCAGCAGCGTCCCGGGACTAGCGGGAAGGGAGCAGTACTTC
CASSVPGLAGREQYF
>TRBV30|TRBJ2-2|.|TRBD2
TGTGCCTGGAGTGTACGAGGGGCTAGCGGGAGAGGTCCCGGGGAGCTGTTTTTT
CAWSVRGASGRGPGELFF
>TRBV6-5|TRBJ2-2|.|.
TGTGCCAGCAGCCGAGACGGGATGAACACCGGGGAGCTGTTTTTT
CASSRDGMNTGELFF
>TRBV27|TRBJ1-2|.|.
TGTGCCAGCAGTTTATCTCACAGCAACTATGGCTACACCTTC
CASSLSHSNYGYTF
>TRBV29-1|TRBJ2-7|.|TRBD1
TGCAGCGTTGAGGGGGACAGGGGGCTCTACGAGCAGTACTTC
CSVEGDRGLYEQYF
>TRBV10-1|TRBJ2-7|.|.
TGCGCCAGCAGTGAGTCAAGGAGCTCGTACGAGCAGTACTTC
CASSESRSSYEQYF
>TRBV27|TRBJ2-7|.|.
TGTGCCAGCAGTTTATCGCGAGGGCTGGGCTACGAGCAGTACTTC
CASSLSRGLGYEQYF
>TRBV5-4|TRBJ2-3|.|TRBD1
TGTGCCAGCCGGGTATTAGGGGGCCCCCACATAACAGATACGCAGTATTTT
CASRVLGGPHITDTQYF
>TRBV4-1|TRBJ2-7|.|TRBD2
TGCGCCAGCAGCCAAGGACTAGCGGGATCCTACGAGCAGTACTTC
CASSQGLAGSYEQYF
>TRBV27|TRBJ2-2|.|TRBD2
TGTGCCAGCAGTCTGGCGGGCGGGAGTCAGGAGCTGTTTTTT
CASSLAGGSQELFF
>TRBV2|TRBJ1-1|.|TRBD1
TGTGCCAGCAGTGAAGGAAGGACAGGGAGCCGAAACACTGAAGCTTTCTTT
CASSEGRTGSRNTEAFF
>TRBV4-2|TRBJ1-2|.|TRBD1
TGTGCCAGCAGCCTTTGGATGGGACAGAGCTATGGCTACACCTTC
CASSLWMGQSYGYTF
>TRBV5-1|TRBJ1-1|few|TRBD1
TGCGCCAGCAGCTTGGCCGGGGGACAGGACACTGAAGCTTTCTTT
CASSLAGGQDTEAFF
>TRBV4-1|TRBJ2-7|.|TRBD2
TGCGCCAGCAGCCAAGGTGTCGTGCAACTTAGCGGGAACTCCTACGAGCAGTACTTC
CASSQGVVQLSGNSYEQYF
>TRBV5-6|TRBJ2-3|.|.
TGTGCCAGCAGCATGGACGGAGGCACAGATACGCAGTATTTT
CASSMDGGTDTQYF
>TRBV2|TRBJ2-1|.|TRBD2
TGTGCCAGCAGTGAGCGGGAGCCCTATTTAAATGAGCAGTTCTTC
CASSEREPYLNEQFF
>TRBV6-1|TRBJ2-1|.|TRBD2
TGTGCCAGCAGTGAATGGCGGGGGGGTGGCAATGAGCAGTTCTTC
CASSEWRGGGNEQFF
>TRBV19|TRBJ2-7|.|.
TGTGCCAGTAGTGCCAGTCGGGCCATTTCCTACGAGCAGTACTTC
CASSASRAISYEQYF
>TRBV9|TRBJ2-6|.|.
TGTGCCAGCAGCGACAATAAATTTTCGGGGTTCGGGGCCAACGTCCTGACTTTC
CASSDNKFSGFGANVLTF
>TRBV27|TRBJ2-7|.|.
TGTGCCAGCAGGGGCAGCAGCTCCTACGAGCAGTACTTC
CASRGSSSYEQYF
>TRBV29-1|TRBJ2-7|.|TRBD2
TGCAGCGTCCTAGTAGCGGGAGGCCTCACCTACGAGCAGTACTTC
CSVLVAGGLTYEQYF
>TRBV27|TRBJ2-1|.|.
TGTGCCAGCAGCGAGGACAGCTCCTACAATGAGCAGTTCTTC
CASSEDSSYNEQFF
>TRBV10-2|TRBJ2-3|.|.
TGCGCCAGCAGTGTACGTGGGGGGCGCCGCAGCACAGATACGCAGTATTTT
CASSVRGGRRSTDTQYF
>TRBV27|TRBJ2-6|.|TRBD1
TGTGCCAGCAGTTTATCTCGGGACAGGCCTCCTGGGGCCAACGTCCTGACTTTC
CASSLSRDRPPGANVLTF
>TRBV4-2|TRBJ2-1|.|.
TGTGCCAGCAGCCACATGGGGTCCAATGAGCAGTTCTTC
CASSHMGSNEQFF
>TRBV9|TRBJ2-2|.|.
TGTGCCAGCAGCGTAGATTTGAGCCGTGACGGGGAGCTGTTTTTT
CASSVDLSRDGELFF
>TRBV14|TRBJ1-1|.|.
TGTGCCAGCAGCCCCTCTACGTCGAACACTGAAGCTTTCTTT
CASSPSTSNTEAFF
>TRBV27|TRBJ2-7|.|.
TGTGCCAGCAGTCCGAACCACGGGAGTTCCCCCTACGAGCAGTACTTC
CASSPNHGSSPYEQYF
>TRBV11-2|TRBJ1-5|.|.
TGTGCCAGCAGCTTAGCCCGGACAGGCAATCAGCCCCAGCATTTT
CASSLARTGNQPQHF
>TRBV5-1|TRBJ2-7|.|TRBD1
TGCGCCAGCAGCTTCGGACAGGAAAGCTCCTACGAGCAGTACTTC
CASSFGQESSYEQYF
>TRBV10-3|TRBJ2-1|.|.
TGTGCCATCAGTGAGCCGATCCGGATTCCTAACAATGAGCAGTTCTTC
CAISEPIRIPNNEQFF
>TRBV7-3|TRBJ2-1|.|TRBD2
TGTGCCAGCAGCTTAACTATCGGGGGGAATGAGCAGTTCTTC
CASSLTIGGNEQFF
>TRBV19|TRBJ2-7|.|.
TGTGCCAGTAGTCCCCTCGGCACCACCTACGAGCAGTACTTC
CASSPLGTTYEQYF
>TRBV27|TRBJ2-7|.|TRBD1
TGTGCCAGCAGTTTAATGGGACAGGACTACGAGCAGTACTTC
CASSLMGQDYEQYF
>TRBV27|TRBJ2-2|.|.
TGTGCCAGCAGTCCAACGAACACCGGGGAGCTGTTTTTT
CASSPTNTGELFF
>TRBV7-9|TRBJ2-7|.|.
TGTGCCAGCAGCTTAGCGGGGGTCGGCTACGAGCAGTACTTC
CASSLAGVGYEQYF
>TRBV29-1|TRBJ2-3|.|.
TGCAGCGCAAGGGGGCTAGCGGGTGTATCGGATACGCAGTATTTT
CSARGLAGVSDTQYF
>TRBV6-1|TRBJ2-2|.|.
TGTGCCAGCAGTGAATGGCCAAACACCGGGGAGCTGTTTTTT
CASSEWPNTGELFF
>TRBV7-2|TRBJ2-2|.|.
TGTGCCAGCAGCTCCCCTTTCTTGACTAGGACGAACACCGGGGAGCTGTTTTTT
CASSSPFLTRTNTGELFF
>TRBV6-6|TRBJ2-7|.|TRBD2
TGTGCCAGCAGCCTAGGACTAGCGGCCTACGAGCAGTACTTC
CASSLGLAAYEQYF
>TRBV7-2|TRBJ1-4|.|.
TGTGCCAGCAGCTTAGTTGGCCGGGGAGCGACTAATGAAAAACTGTTTTTT
CASSLVGRGATNEKLFF
>TRBV27|TRBJ1-1|.|.
TGTGCCAGCAGGGACGGCCCGTACGATACTGAAGCTTTCTTT
CASRDGPYDTEAFF